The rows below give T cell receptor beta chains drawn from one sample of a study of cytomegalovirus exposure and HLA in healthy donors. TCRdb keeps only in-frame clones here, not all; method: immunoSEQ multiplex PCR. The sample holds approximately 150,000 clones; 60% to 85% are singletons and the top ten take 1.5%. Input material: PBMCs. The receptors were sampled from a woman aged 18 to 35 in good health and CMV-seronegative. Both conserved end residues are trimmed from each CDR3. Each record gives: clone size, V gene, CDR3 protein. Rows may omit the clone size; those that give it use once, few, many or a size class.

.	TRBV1	TSSQDGLAASYEQY
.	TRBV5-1	ASRPATGFNEKLF
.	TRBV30	AWSPVPSYEQY
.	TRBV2	ASRGLPNTGELF
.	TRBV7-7	ASSATGGHGELF
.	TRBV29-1	SGSRGRGYEQY
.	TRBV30	AWSGGDQPQH
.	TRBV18	ASSPSTAAYEQY
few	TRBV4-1	ASSQDRSGDIGKETQY
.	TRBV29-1	SVTSGTAYGYT